This passage covers 16 T cell receptor beta chains from one sample sequenced in a study of regulatory T cells in long-lasting Graves disease. Noted time point: persistent/refractory GD, antithyroid drugs over 5 years with positive TRAb. Researchers made the TCR library from RNA that was extracted from PBMCs. Construction of the TCR beta libraries employed iRepertoire HTBI primers in conjunction with Arm-PCR of CDR3 regions. TCRdb recomputed calls from the multiplex PCR reads with MiXCR, one row per CDR3 protein. Of 700,000 or so distinct CDR3 sequences in the sample, about 30% are singletons; the top ten hold around 40%. The sample in question was peripheral blood mononuclear cells (PBMCs), obtained when the disease was refractory, from a patient treated with antithyroid drugs. These receptors came from a female donor with Graves disease.

This rearrangement joins TRBV3-1 to TRBJ1-5; D remains ambiguous. Germline values: CDR1 LGHDT, CDR2 YNNKEL (reference sequence). The CDR3 extends over 16 amino acids. The germline V and J ends were trimmed by 4 bases and 6 bases, with 19 bases remaining between them. CDR3 sequence reads: CASSLSRGGNGQPQHF. The CDR3 DNA reads as TGTGCCAGCAGCCTTTCCCGGGGAGGGAATGGTCAGCCCCAGCATTTT.

This chain joins TRBV5-5 and TRBJ1-1; TRBD1 aligns across 8 bases. The J segment lost 9 bases and the V segment lost 4 bases, leaving 11 bases of the junction unmatched. Germline V gene lookup returns CDR1 SGHKS and CDR2 YYEKEE (reference sequence). The CDR3 is 14 residues long. Here the CDR3 DNA reads TGTGCCAGCAGCCTGACAGGGGTATCGGGGAAAGCTTTCTTT. Residues: CASSLTGVSGKAFF.

At least ten counts were recorded for this clonotype. The rearrangement links TRBV2 to TRBJ1-5, with D possibly TRBD1 on 6 matching bases. Germline V lookup: CDR1 SNHLY, CDR2 FYNNEI. Deletions cut 6 bases from V and 6 bases from J, with 15 bases between. CDR3 length: 14 residues. The CDR3 region is CASRPEGGLQPQHF. The CDR3 DNA reads as TGTGCCAGCAGGCCGGAGGGGGGGCTTCAGCCCCAGCATTTT.

This clonotype was seen a few times. The chain has TRBV5-6 and TRBJ2-5; 10 bases map to TRBD2. CDR3 size: 17 residues. V trimming: 1 base; J trimming: 0 bases; junction bases outside the gene matches: 6. CDR1 is SGHDT, CDR2 YYEEEE, per germline. The CDR3 here is CASSLFGLAGDQETQYF. The CDR3 nucleotides read TGTGCCAGCAGCTTGTTTGGCCTAGCGGGAGACCAAGAGACCCAGTACTTC.

As DNA, the CDR3 is TGTGCCAGCAGCCCGTCCAGGGGCCCTAACTATGGCTACACCTTC. Protein sequence: CASSPSRGPNYGYTF. This rearrangement joins TRBV5-4 to TRBJ1-2; D possibly corresponds to TRBD1 (6 bases). Trimming took off 4 bases at V and 0 bases at J, with 13 bases between the two ends. Germline V gene data show CDR1 as SGHNT and CDR2 as YYREEE (reference sequence). The CDR3 loop spans 15 amino acids.

This clonotype appeared a few times. V is TRBV6-2 or TRBV6-3 and J is TRBJ1-1; D not resolved. Germline V lookup: CDR1 MNHEY, CDR2 SVGEGT. CDR3 length equals 15 residues. V was trimmed by 0 bases and J by 1 base, leaving 9 bases between them. DNA of the CDR3: TGTGCCAGCAGTTACTCGGCGGGGTCGAACACTGAAGCTTTCTTT. This sequence encodes CASSYSAGSNTEAFF.

Many counts were recorded for this clonotype. The chain links TRBV6-5 to TRBJ1-1, with a tentative D call TRBD1 (6 bases). This CDR3 region has 15 residues. The V and J ends lost 2 bases and 4 bases respectively, with 14 bases between them. CDR1 is MNHEY and CDR2 is SVGAGI in the germline V gene. As DNA, the CDR3 is TGTGCCAGCAGTTACGAGATAACAGGGTTCACTGAAGCTTTCTTT. The encoded protein is CASSYEITGFTEAFF.

This clonotype showed up just a few times. The J gene is TRBJ2-7, the V gene TRBV4-2, with unresolved D. There are 14 residues in the CDR3. CDR1 and CDR2 from the germline V gene are LGHNA and YNFKEQ. V was cut by 4 bases and J by 6 bases, with 16 bases left in between. DNA for the CDR3: TGTGCCAGCAGCCGCACGTGGAGAGATATCGAGCAGTACTTC. Protein sequence: CASSRTWRDIEQYF.

This clonotype was detected ten times or more. This chain uses TRBV12-3 or TRBV12-4 with TRBJ1-1, with 11 positions matching TRBD1. The CDR3 sequence is 13 residues long. The V segment lost 10 bases and the J segment 4 bases; nucleotides outside the gene matches: 5. CDR3 in DNA: TGTGCCACCAAGGGGACAGGGGGCACTGAAGCTTTCTTT. Protein sequence: CATKGTGGTEAFF.

The table lists this clonotype with many counts. V gene TRBV6-1 combines with J gene TRBJ2-5; 12 bases are shared with TRBD2. CDR1 and CDR2 from the germline V gene are MNHNS and SASEGT. V lost 4 bases to trimming and J lost 3 bases; unmatched junction nucleotides: 6. CDR3 length: 16 residues. CDR3 sequence (DNA): TGTGCCAGCAGTGGCCGACTAGCGGGAGTTAAAGAGACCCAGTACTTC. As protein: CASSGRLAGVKETQYF.

This clonotype was picked up many times. The CDR3 region has the DNA TGTGCCAGCACCTCCCCCCACCTAGCGGGAGTAGGAGAGCAGTACTTC. Residues: CASTSPHLAGVGEQYF. The V call is TRBV11-2, the J call TRBJ2-7; 10 bases agree with TRBD2. Germline V lookup: CDR1 SGHAT, CDR2 FQNNGV. Trimming cost V 7 bases and J 7 bases; bases outside gene matches: 16. This CDR3 is 16 amino acids long.

There are many counts of this clonotype. The chain couples TRBV27 to TRBJ2-7, with 8 positions matching TRBD2. Losses at the gene ends were 4 bases for V and 5 bases for J; bases not matched to a gene: 7. CDR1 and CDR2 from the germline V gene are MNHEY and SMNVEV (reference sequence). CDR3 length: 14 amino acids. This CDR3 is CASSSSGWSDEQYF. CDR3 nucleotide sequence: TGTGCCAGCAGTTCTAGCGGGTGGTCCGACGAGCAGTACTTC.

This clonotype has just a few counts. J is TRBJ2-5 and V is TRBV7-2, with 14 bases lining up with TRBD2. CDR1 and CDR2 from the germline V gene are SGHTA and FQGNSA. V trimming: 4 bases; J trimming: 7 bases; junction bases outside the gene matches: 5. The CDR3 consists of 15 residues. The CDR3 DNA reads TGTGCCAGCAGCTCTGGGACTAGCGGGAGAGGGACCCAGTACTTC. It translates to CASSSGTSGRGTQYF.

Note on this clonotype: The CDR3 carries no conserved terminal phenylalanine or tryptophan, so it likely arises from a read error. This chain links TRBV6-1 with TRBJ1-2, with 7 bases identical to TRBD1. Germline CDR1 and CDR2: MNHNS and SASEGT. V gave up 9 bases and J gave up 4 bases; unmatched junction bases: 11. The CDR3 has 14 residues. The CDR3 sequence is CASSDTRDSYGYTS. The CDR3 bases are TGTGCCAGTAGCGATACCCGGGACAGCTATGGCTACACCTCC.

This chain uses TRBV2 with TRBJ2-4; D unclear. CDR1 is SNHLY, CDR2 FYNNEI, per germline. This CDR3 is built from 13 residues. Deletions cut 4 bases from V and 8 bases from J, with 12 bases between. Written as DNA, the CDR3 is TGTGCCAGCAGTGTCTGGGCTGAGGACATTCAGTACTTC. This encodes CASSVWAEDIQYF.

The rearrangement joins TRBV6-1 to TRBJ1-2, with D possibly being TRBD1 (5 bases). CDR1 and CDR2 from the germline V gene are MNHNS and SASEGT. Trimming removed 5 bases at V and 7 bases at J, with 14 bases between. The CDR3 has 13 amino acids. CDR3 amino acids: CASSLGTDLGYTF. The DNA for the CDR3 is TGTGCCAGCAGTCTCGGGACGGATCTTGGCTACACCTTC.